This is a list of T cell receptor beta chains from one sample in a study of OX40 agonist ivuxolimab in advanced cancers. Using immunoSEQ multiplex PCR, the repertoire was profiled, and TCRdb retains in-frame clones only, with some absent. The sample lists about 79,000 clones, 88% occurring once. Sequenced here: CD4+ or CD8+ T cells sorted from blood, sampled in a trial of the OX40 agonist ivuxolimab. The receptors originated from an adult with an advanced solid tumor such as melanoma, head and neck, liver or kidney cancer. Both conserved end residues are trimmed from each CDR3. A D gene is named only where the DNA matches it firmly.

v_gene	len	d_gene	CDR3aa
TRBV2	12	TRBD1	ASSEATGTQPQH
TRBV2	13	NA	ASSEWQGAGSPLH
TRBV10-3	12	NA	AISKGTLTYEQY
TRBV7-9	12	NA	ASSFNPGNYGYT
TRBV7-9	17	TRBD2	ASSLVTASGRYSTDTQY
TRBV7-2	11	NA	ASSFTDNQPQH
TRBV19	12	TRBD1	ASRSRGLIEKLF
TRBV7-2	14	TRBD2	ASSAAAGGQSNEQF
TRBV7-5	15	NA	AVRRLAGGPHTGELF
TRBV18	13	TRBD1	ASSPVPGQGNEQF
TRBV5-1	12	TRBD1	ASSWGQGGEKLF
TRBV9	12	NA	ASAGRLDYNEQF
TRBV18	14	TRBD1	ASSSDRVPSVSEQF
TRBV7-6	14	TRBD2	ASSLEVASGYNEQF